This T cell receptor beta chain emerged from a study of identical twins. The study's findings and limits: Out-of-frame sharing of TCR alpha in monozygotic twins was underestimated by models. Low generation-probability sequences were in excess among twin-shared out-of-frame alpha sequences.

CDR1 and CDR2 (germline): SGHRS, YFSETQ. V lost 0 bases, J lost 2 bases, and 8 bases lay in between. This CDR3 spans 15 amino acids. MiXCR, applied by TCRdb to the 5' RACE reads, yields one record per CDR3 protein. The sample shows about 1.7 million distinct CDR3 sequences, roughly 35% of them seen only once. Comment on this clonotype: Its antigen is not known.

The TCR sequence derives from a newborn girl in good health. The chain joins TRBV5-1 to TRBJ2-2, with a possible D match to TRBD2 (5 bases). What was sequenced was cord blood. CDR3 residues: CASSLAPSNTGELFF. CDR3 nucleotide sequence: TGCGCCAGCAGCTTGGCGCCTAGCAACACCGGGGAGCTGTTTTTT.